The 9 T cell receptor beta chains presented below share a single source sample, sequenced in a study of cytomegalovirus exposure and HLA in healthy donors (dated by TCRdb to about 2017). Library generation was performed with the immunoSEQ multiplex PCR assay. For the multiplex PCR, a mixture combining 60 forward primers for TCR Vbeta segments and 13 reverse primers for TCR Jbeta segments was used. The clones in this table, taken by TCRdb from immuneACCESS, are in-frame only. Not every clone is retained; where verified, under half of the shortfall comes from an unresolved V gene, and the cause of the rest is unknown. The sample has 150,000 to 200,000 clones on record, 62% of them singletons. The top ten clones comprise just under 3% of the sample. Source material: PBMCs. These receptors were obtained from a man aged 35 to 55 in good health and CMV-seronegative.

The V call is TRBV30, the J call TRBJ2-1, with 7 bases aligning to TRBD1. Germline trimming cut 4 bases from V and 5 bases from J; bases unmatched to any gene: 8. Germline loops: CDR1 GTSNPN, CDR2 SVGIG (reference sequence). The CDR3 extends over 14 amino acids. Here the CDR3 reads CAWTRGPLNNEQFF. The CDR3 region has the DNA TGTGCCTGGACTAGGGGGCCCTTGAACAATGAGCAGTTCTTC.

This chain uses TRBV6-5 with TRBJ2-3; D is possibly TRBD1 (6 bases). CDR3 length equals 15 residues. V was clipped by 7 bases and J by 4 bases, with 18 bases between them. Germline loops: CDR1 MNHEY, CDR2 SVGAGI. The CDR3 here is CASKSGALGADTQYF. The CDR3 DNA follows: TGTGCCAGCAAGTCAGGGGCCCTTGGGGCAGATACGCAGTATTTT.

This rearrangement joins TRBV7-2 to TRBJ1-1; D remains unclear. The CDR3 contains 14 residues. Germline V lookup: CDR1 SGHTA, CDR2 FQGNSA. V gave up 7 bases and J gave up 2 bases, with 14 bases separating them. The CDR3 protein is CASILLRGNTEAFF. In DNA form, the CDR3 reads TGTGCCAGCATCCTCCTACGGGGAAACACTGAAGCTTTCTTT. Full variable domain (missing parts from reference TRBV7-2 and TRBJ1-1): GAGVSQSPSNKVTEKGKDVELRCDPISGHTALYWYRQSLGQGLEFLIYFQGNSAPDKSGLPSDRFSAERTGGSVSTLTIQRTQQEDSAVYLCASILLRGNTEAFFGQGTRLTVV.

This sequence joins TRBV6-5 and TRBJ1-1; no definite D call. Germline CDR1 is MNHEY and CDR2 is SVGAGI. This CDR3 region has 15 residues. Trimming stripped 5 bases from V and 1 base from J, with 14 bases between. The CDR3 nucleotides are TGTGCCAGCAGTCGCCCTGGGCATTCGAACACTGAAGCTTTCTTT. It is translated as CASSRPGHSNTEAFF.

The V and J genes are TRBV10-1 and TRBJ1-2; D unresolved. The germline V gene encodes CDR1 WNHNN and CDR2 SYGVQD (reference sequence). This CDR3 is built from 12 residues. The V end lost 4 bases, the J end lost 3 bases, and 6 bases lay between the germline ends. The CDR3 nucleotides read TGCGCCAGCAGTGCTCCCCACTATGGCTACACCTTC. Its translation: CASSAPHYGYTF.

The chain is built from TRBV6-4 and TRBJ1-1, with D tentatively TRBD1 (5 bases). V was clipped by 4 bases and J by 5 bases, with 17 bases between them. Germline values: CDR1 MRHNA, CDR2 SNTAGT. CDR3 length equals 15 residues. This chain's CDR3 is CASSGGWARGTEAFF. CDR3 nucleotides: TGTGCCAGCAGTGGGGGGTGGGCTCGGGGGACTGAAGCTTTCTTT.

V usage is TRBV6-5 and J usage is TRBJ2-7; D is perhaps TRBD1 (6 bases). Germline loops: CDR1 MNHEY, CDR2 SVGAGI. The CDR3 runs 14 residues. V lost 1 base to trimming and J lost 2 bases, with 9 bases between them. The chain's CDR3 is CASSYLGGTYEQYF. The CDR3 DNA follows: TGTGCCAGCAGTTACTTAGGGGGAACCTACGAGCAGTACTTC.

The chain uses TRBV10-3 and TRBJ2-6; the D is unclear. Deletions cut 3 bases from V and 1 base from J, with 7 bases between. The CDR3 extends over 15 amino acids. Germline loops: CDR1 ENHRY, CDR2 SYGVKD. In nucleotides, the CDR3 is TGTGCCATCAGTGAAGAGTTTTCTGGGGCCAACGTCCTGACTTTC. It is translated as CAISEEFSGANVLTF.

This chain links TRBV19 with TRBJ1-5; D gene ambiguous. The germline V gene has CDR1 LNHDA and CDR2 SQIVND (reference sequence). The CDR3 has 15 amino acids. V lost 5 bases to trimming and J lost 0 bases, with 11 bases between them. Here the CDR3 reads CASSAIRSSNQPQHF. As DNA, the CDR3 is TGTGCCAGTAGTGCAATTAGGAGTAGCAATCAGCCCCAGCATTTT.